This T cell receptor beta chain is from a study of CD8+CD57+ T cells in acquired aplastic anemia. The wider study: Average DNA yield from sorted CD4+ and CD8+ cells was around 3 ug.

V gave up 0 bases and J gave up 6 bases, with 11 bases separating them. CDR3 length: 14 amino acids. In germline, CDR1 is MNHNS, CDR2 SASEGT. It was genomic DNA that served as the template for profiling TCR beta VDJ and CDR3. TCRdb called the reads again in MiXCR, with one record for every CDR3 protein. The data contain about 180,000 distinct CDR3 sequences, around 60% of them singletons. This clonotype was seen many times. Patients chosen for sequencing had CD8+CD57+ cells that had expanded, as shown by flow cytometry. Diagnosis of severe acquired aplastic anemia applied to all patients. The chain has TRBV6-1 and TRBJ1-1; D is undetermined. Sequenced input: sorted CD4+, CD8+, or CD8+CD57+ T cells (not recorded which) from PBMCs. The receptor was derived from a human donor with aplastic anemia. The CDR3: CASSEATGVAEAFF. The CDR3 DNA is TGTGCCAGCAGTGAAGCGACGGGTGTCGCTGAAGCTTTCTTT.